Shown below are 9 T cell receptor beta chains from a single sample sequenced in a study of molecular identifiers for immune sequencing clone quantification. MiXCR, applied by TCRdb to the PCR reads, yields one record per CDR3 protein. The sample has some 680,000 distinct CDR3 sequences, roughly 23% seen once. Material for sequencing was naive CD8+ T cells from blood, with Jurkat cell RNA spiked in. Subset specified: FACS-sorted CD8+CD4-CCR7+CD45RA+ naive T cells. The receptor source for this set is a human donor in good health. Some libraries in this study had Jurkat cell RNA spiked in.

This chain links TRBV24-1 with TRBJ2-2, with TRBD1 identical over 9 bases. The CDR3 covers 16 residues. Per germline, CDR1 KGHDR and CDR2 SFDVKD. With V trimmed by 4 bases and J by 5 bases, 7 bases remained unmatched. CDR3 loop: CATSDPDRGSTGELFF. For the CDR3, the DNA is TGTGCCACCAGTGACCCGGACAGGGGTTCTACCGGGGAGCTGTTTTTT.

This clonotype was seen a few times. The rearrangement uses TRBV7-2 and TRBJ2-7, with unresolved D. There are 15 residues in the CDR3. CDR1 SGHTA and CDR2 FQGNSA come from the germline V gene. The germline V and J ends were trimmed by 2 bases and 2 bases, with 13 bases remaining between them. The CDR3 spells CASSLTPDGAYEQYF. CDR3 in DNA: TGTGCCAGCAGCTTAACCCCAGACGGCGCCTACGAGCAGTACTTC.

The V gene is TRBV6-5, the J gene TRBJ2-7; D is possibly TRBD2 (5 bases). V was trimmed by 7 bases and J by 7 bases, leaving 23 bases between them. Germline lookup yields CDR1 MNHEY and CDR2 SVGAGI. The CDR3 spans 15 residues. The CDR3 region has the DNA TGTGCCAGCAACCCCGCGGCTTCGGGGTTTTTTGAGCAGTACTTC. Encoded protein: CASNPAASGFFEQYF.

The genes are TRBV7-9 and TRBJ1-1; the D gene is possibly TRBD1 (5 bases). Germline lookup yields CDR1 SEHNR and CDR2 FQNEAQ (reference sequence). This CDR3 region has 12 residues. The V end was cut by 7 bases, the J end by 4 bases, with 10 bases between. CDR3 residues: CASNLGGTEAFF. The DNA for the CDR3 is TGTGCCAGCAACCTTGGGGGCACTGAAGCTTTCTTT.

There are many counts of this clonotype. In DNA form, the CDR3 reads TGTGCCAGCAGTCCGACGGGGGGGGCGGAGGAGCTGTTTTTT. Encoded protein: CASSPTGGAEELFF. J is TRBJ2-2 and V is TRBV12-3 or TRBV12-4, with 8 nucleotides matching TRBD2. The V gene end was trimmed by 5 bases and the J gene end by 10 bases; junction bases not matched to a gene: 9. This CDR3 comprises 14 residues.

To note about this clonotype: The germline gene is not matched at one end of the junction; a read error may be the cause. The chain employs TRBV9 and TRBJ2-2, with D possibly matching TRBD2 (5 bases). The CDR3 sequence is 15 residues long. The germline V gene has CDR1 SGDLS and CDR2 YYNGEE. The CDR3 sequence is CASSRRTGNTEELFF. CDR3 DNA: TGTGCCAGCAGCCGGAGGACCGGGAACACCGAGGAGCTGTTTTTT.

With regard to this clonotype: A clone one base away is much larger, so this may be a read error. J is TRBJ2-7 and V is TRBV18; TRBD2 is a possible D gene (5 bases). The CDR3 loop spans 15 amino acids. Germline CDR1 is KGHSH and CDR2 is LQKENI. This CDR3 reads CTSSPGRGSSYEQYF. The CDR3, as DNA: TGTACCAGCTCACCAGGTCGGGGTAGCTCCTACGAGCAGTACTTC.

J is TRBJ2-3 and V is TRBV11-2; TRBD1 matches 9 bases. The CDR3 runs 18 residues. Germline CDR1 SGHAT, CDR2 FQNNGV. V was clipped by 0 bases and J by 1 base; unmatched bases: 8. CDR3 DNA sequence: TGTGCCAGCAGCTTAGATTACGGGACAGGGTTGGGCACAGATACGCAGTATTTT. Translating it yields CASSLDYGTGLGTDTQYF. Full variable domain (remainder filled in from reference TRBV11-2 and TRBJ2-3): EAGVAQSPRYKIIEKRQSVAFWCNPISGHATLYWYQQILGQGPKLLIQFQNNGVVDDSQLPKDRFSAERLKGVDSTLKIQPAKLEDSAVYLCASSLDYGTGLGTDTQYFGPGTRLTVL.

V is TRBV9 and J is TRBJ2-2; perhaps TRBD2 as D (6 bases). Trimming took 2 bases from V and 5 from J, leaving 19 bases between them. The germline CDR1 and CDR2 sequences are SGDLS and YYNGEE. The CDR3 runs 17 residues. CDR3 protein: CASSVVLRGGTTGELFF. The CDR3 DNA reads as TGTGCCAGCAGCGTTGTGCTGCGTGGAGGGACGACCGGGGAGCTGTTTTTT.